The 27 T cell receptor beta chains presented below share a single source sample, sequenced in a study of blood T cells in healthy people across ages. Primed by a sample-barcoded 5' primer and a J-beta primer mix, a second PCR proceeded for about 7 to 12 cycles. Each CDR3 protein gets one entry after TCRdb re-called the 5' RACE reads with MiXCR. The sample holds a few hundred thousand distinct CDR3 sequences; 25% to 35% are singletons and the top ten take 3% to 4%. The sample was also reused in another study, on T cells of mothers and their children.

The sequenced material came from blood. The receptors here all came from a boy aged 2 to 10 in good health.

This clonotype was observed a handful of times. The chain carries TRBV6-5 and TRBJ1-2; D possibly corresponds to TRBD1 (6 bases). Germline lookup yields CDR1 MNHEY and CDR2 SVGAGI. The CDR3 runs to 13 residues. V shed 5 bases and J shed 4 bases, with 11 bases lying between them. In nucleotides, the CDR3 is TGTGCCAGCAGTATAGGGGGGCGCTATGGCTACACCTTC. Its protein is CASSIGGRYGYTF.

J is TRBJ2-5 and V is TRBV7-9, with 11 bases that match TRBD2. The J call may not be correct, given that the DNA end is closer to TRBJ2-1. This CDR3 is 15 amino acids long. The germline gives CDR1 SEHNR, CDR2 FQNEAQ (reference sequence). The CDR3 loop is CASLLELAGVNEQFF. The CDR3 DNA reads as TGTGCCAGCCTCCTGGAACTAGCGGGAGTCAATGAGCAGTTCTTC.

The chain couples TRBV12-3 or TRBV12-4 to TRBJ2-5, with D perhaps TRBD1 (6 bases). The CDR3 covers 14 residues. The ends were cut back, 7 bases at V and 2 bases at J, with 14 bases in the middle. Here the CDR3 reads CASKDPGAQETQYF. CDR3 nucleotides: TGTGCCAGCAAGGATCCAGGGGCTCAAGAGACCCAGTACTTC.

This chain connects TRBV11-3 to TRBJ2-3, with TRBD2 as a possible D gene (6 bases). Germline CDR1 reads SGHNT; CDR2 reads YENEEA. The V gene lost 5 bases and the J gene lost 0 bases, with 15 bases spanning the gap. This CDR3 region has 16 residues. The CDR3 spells CASSPGRRGSTDTQYF. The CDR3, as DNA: TGTGCCAGCAGCCCAGGGAGACGGGGGAGCACAGATACGCAGTATTTT.

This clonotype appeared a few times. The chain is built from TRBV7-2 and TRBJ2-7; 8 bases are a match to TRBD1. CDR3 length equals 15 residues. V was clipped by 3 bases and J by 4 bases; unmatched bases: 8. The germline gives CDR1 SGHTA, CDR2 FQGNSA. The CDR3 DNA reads TGTGCCAGCAGCTTCAGGACAGGGTCTCAATACGAGCAGTACTTC. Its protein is CASSFRTGSQYEQYF.

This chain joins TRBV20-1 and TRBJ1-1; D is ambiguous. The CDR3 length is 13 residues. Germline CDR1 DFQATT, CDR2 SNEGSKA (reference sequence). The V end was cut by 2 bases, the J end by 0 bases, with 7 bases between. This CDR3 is CSARPGMNTEAFF. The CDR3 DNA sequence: TGCAGTGCTAGACCGGGCATGAACACTGAAGCTTTCTTT.

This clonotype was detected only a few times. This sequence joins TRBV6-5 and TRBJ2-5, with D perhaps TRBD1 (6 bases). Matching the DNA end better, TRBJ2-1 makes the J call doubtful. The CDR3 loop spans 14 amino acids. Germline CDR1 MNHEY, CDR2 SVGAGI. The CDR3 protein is CASSSTGLSNEQFF. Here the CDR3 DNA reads TGTGCCAGCAGTTCTACAGGGCTGTCCAATGAGCAGTTCTTC.

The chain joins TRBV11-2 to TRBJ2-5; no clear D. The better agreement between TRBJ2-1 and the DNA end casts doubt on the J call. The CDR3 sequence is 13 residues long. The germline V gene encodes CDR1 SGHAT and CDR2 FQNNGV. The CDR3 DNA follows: TGTGCCAGCAGCTATGACCAGAACAATGAGCAGTTCTTC. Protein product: CASSYDQNNEQFF.

The CDR3: CASSPGVGEQFF. In DNA form, the CDR3 reads TGCGCCAGCAGCCCGGGGGTCGGTGAGCAGTTCTTC. V usage is TRBV5-1 and J usage is TRBJ2-1; D may be TRBD2 (6 bases). The CDR3 length is 12 residues. Germline V gene sequence: CDR1 SGHRS, CDR2 YFSETQ. Trimming left V 4 bases short and J 9 bases short, with 11 bases between.

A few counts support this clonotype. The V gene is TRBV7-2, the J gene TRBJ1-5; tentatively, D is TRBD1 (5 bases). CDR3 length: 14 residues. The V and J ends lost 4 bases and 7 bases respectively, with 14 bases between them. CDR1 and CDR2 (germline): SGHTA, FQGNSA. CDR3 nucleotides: TGTGCCAGCAGCTCGTGGGGGGTCGGGCAGCCCCAGCATTTT. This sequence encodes CASSSWGVGQPQHF.

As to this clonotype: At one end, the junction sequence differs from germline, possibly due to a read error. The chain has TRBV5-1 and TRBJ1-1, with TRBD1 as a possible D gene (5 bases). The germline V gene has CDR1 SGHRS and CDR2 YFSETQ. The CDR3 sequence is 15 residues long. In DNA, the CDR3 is TGCGCCAGCAGTTCCACCGACAGCATGAACACTGGAGCTTTCTTT. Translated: CASSSTDSMNTGAFF.

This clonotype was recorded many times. CDR3 nucleotides: TGTGCCAGCACCCTGGGGACTAGCGGGTACAATGAGCAGTTCTTC. It translates to CASTLGTSGYNEQFF. V usage is TRBV28 and J usage is TRBJ2-1, with TRBD2 matching 12 bases. The V segment lost 7 bases and the J segment 4 bases; nucleotides outside the gene matches: 5. The germline V gene encodes CDR1 MDHEN and CDR2 SYDVKM. This CDR3 has 15 amino acids.

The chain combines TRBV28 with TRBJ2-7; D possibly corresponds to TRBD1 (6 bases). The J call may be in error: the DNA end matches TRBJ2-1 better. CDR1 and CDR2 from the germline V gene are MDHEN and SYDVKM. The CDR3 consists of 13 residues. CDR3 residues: CASIGGTYNEQFF. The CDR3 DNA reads TGTGCCAGCATTGGGGGCACCTACAATGAGCAGTTCTTC.

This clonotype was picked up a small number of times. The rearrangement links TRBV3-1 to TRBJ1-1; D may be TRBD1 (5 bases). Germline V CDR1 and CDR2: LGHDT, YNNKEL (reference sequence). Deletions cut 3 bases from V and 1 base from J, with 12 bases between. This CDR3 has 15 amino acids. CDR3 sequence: CASSHSGGGNTEAFF. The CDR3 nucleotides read TGTGCCAGCAGCCATTCCGGGGGGGGGAACACTGAAGCTTTCTTT. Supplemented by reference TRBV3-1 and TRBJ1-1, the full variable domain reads DTAVSQTPKYLVTQMGNDKSIKCEQNLGHDTMYWYKQDSKKFLKIMFSYNNKELIINETVPNRFSPKSPDKAHLNLHINSLELGDSAVYFCASSHSGGGNTEAFFGQGTRLTVV.

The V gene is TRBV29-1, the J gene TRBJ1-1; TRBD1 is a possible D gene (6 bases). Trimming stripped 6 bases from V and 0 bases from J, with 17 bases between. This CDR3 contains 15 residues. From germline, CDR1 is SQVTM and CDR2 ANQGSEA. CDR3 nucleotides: TGCAGCGTCCAAACCAGGGGAGGTTTGAACACTGAAGCTTTCTTT. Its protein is CSVQTRGGLNTEAFF.

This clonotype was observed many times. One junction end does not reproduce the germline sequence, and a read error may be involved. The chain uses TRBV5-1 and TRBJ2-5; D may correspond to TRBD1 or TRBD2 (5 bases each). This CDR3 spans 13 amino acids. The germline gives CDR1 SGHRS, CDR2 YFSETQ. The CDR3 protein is CASSWDRQETQYF. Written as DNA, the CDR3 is TGTGCCAGCAGCTGGGACCGTCAAGAGACCCAGTACTTC.

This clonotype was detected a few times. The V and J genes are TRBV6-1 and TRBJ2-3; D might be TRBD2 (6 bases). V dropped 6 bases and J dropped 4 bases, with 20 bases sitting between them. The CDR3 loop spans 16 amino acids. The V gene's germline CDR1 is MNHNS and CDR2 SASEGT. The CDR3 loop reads CASRTRDSPLPDTQYF. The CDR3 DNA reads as TGTGCCAGCAGAACCCGGGACTCGCCTTTGCCAGATACGCAGTATTTT.

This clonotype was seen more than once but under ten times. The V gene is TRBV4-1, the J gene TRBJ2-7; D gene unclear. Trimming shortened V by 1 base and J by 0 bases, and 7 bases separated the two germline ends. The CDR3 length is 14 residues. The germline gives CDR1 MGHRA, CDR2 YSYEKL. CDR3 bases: TGCGCCAGCAGCCAAGGGAGCCGCTCCTACGAGCAGTACTTC. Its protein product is CASSQGSRSYEQYF.

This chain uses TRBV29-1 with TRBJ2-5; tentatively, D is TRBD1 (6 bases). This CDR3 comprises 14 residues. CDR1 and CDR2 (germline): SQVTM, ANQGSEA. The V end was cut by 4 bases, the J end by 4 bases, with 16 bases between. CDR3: CSVAWQGRGETQYF. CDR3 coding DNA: TGCAGCGTTGCTTGGCAGGGGCGTGGAGAGACCCAGTACTTC.

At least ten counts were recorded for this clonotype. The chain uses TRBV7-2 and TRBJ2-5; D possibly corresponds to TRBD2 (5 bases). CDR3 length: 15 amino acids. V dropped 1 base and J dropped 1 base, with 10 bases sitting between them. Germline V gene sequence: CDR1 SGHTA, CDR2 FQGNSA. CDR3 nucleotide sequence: TGTGCCAGCAGCTTAGGAGGGCTCCTCCAAGAGACCCAGTACTTC. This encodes CASSLGGLLQETQYF.

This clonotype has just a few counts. CDR3: CASSWRNGGRDEQYF. The CDR3 DNA is TGTGCCAGCAGCTGGAGGAATGGGGGGCGGGACGAGCAGTACTTC. The chain recombines TRBV7-9 with TRBJ2-7; D may match TRBD1 or TRBD2 (6 bases each). Between the trimmed V and J ends, which lost 4 bases and 5 bases, there was a span of 18 bases. Germline CDR1 reads SEHNR; CDR2 reads FQNEAQ (reference sequence). The CDR3 length is 15 residues.

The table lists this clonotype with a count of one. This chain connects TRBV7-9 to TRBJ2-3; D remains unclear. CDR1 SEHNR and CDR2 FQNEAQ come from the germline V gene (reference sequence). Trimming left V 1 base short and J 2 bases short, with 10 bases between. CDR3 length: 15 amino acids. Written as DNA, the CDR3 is TGTGCCAGCAGCTTAGATTCTCCCCCCACAGATACGCAGTATTTT. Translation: CASSLDSPPTDTQYF.

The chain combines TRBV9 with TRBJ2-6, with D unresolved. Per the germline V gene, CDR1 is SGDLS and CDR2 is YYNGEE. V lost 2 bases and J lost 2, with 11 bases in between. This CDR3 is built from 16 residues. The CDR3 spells CASSVSLGPGANVLTF. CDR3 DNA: TGTGCCAGCAGCGTCTCCTTGGGTCCTGGGGCCAACGTCCTGACTTTC.

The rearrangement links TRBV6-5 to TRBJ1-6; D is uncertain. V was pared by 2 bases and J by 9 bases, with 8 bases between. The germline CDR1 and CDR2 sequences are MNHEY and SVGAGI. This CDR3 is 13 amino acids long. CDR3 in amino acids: CASSYDRPSPLHF. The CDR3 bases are TGTGCCAGCAGTTACGATCGACCTTCACCCCTCCACTTT.

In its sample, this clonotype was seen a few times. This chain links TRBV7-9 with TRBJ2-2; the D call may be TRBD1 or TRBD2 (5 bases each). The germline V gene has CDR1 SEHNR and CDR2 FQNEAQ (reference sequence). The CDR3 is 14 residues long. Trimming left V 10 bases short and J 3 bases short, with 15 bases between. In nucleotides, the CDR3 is TGTGCCAAGAGGACGGTGGGGGACACCGGGGAGCTGTTTTTT. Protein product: CAKRTVGDTGELFF.

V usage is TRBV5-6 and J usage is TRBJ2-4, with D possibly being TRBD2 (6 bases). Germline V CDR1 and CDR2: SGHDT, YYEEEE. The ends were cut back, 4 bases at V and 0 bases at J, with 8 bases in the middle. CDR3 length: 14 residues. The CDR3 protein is CASSPGGAKNIQYF. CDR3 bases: TGTGCCAGCAGCCCCGGGGGAGCCAAAAACATTCAGTACTTC.

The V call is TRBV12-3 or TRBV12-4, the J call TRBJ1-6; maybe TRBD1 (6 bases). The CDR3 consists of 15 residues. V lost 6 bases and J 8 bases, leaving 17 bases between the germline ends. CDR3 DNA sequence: TGTGCCAGCAGCTTGACGGGACATGGTGATTCACCCCTCCACTTT. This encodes CASSLTGHGDSPLHF.